This T cell receptor (beta chain) is drawn from a study of blood T cell repertoires in COVID-19. At the level of the study: From T cells, B-cell-depleted T cells, or PBMCs came the material, which was cDNA or gDNA.

The protocol was immunoSEQ multiplex PCR, while the TCRdb copy is restricted to in-frame clones and leaves out a portion. The sample contains under 200,000 clones, 88% of which appear only once. V gave up 1 base and J gave up 4 bases, with 11 bases separating them. The germline V gene encodes CDR1 SGHAT and CDR2 FQNNGV. CDR3 length: 15 residues. The chain links TRBV11-2 to TRBJ1-5; the D gene is possibly TRBD1 (6 bases). The source is a man between 45 and 60 years old who had recovered from COVID-19. The sequencing input was peripheral blood. CDR3 sequence reads: CASSLARGGNQPQHF. The CDR3, as DNA: TGTGCCAGCAGCTTAGCCAGGGGCGGGAATCAGCCCCAGCATTTT.